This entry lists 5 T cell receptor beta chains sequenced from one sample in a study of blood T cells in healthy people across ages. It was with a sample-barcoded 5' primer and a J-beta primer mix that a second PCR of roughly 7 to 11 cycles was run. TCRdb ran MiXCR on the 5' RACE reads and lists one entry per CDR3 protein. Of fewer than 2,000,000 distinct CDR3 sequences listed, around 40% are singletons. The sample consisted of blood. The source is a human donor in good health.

The DNA for the CDR3 is TGTGCCAGCAGTCACCCGCAGGGGGGGCAGTACTTC. As protein: CASSHPQGGQYF. The chain recombines TRBV12-3 or TRBV12-4 with TRBJ2-4; TRBD1 or TRBD2 may be the D gene (7 bases each). The CDR3 contains 12 residues. Trimming cost V 5 bases and J 13 bases, with 15 bases left between them.

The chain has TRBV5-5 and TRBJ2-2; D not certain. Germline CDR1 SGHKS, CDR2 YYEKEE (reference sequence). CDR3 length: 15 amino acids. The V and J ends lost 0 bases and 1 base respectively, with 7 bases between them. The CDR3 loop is CASSLEAVNTGELFF. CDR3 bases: TGTGCCAGCAGCTTGGAGGCAGTGAACACCGGGGAGCTGTTTTTT. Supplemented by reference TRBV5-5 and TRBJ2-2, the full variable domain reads DAGVTQSPTHLIKTRGQQVTLRCSPISGHKSVSWYQQVLGQGPQFIFQYYEKEERGRGNFPDRFSARQFPNYSSELNVNALLLGDSALYLCASSLEAVNTGELFFGEGSRLTVL.

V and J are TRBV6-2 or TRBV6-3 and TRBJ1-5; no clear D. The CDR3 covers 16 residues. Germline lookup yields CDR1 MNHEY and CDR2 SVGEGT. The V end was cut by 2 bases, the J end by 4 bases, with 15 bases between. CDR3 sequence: CASSYGPGVGNQPQHF. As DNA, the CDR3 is TGTGCCAGCAGTTACGGCCCTGGGGTCGGGAATCAGCCCCAGCATTTT.

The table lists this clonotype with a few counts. The CDR3 loop reads CSVAHWMGETQYF. The CDR3 nucleotides read TGCAGCGTCGCCCATTGGATGGGTGAGACCCAGTACTTC. V gene TRBV29-1 combines with J gene TRBJ2-5; no clear D gene. The CDR3 covers 13 residues. Trimming removed 6 bases at V and 5 bases at J, with 16 bases between. Germline V gives CDR1 SQVTM, CDR2 ANQGSEA.

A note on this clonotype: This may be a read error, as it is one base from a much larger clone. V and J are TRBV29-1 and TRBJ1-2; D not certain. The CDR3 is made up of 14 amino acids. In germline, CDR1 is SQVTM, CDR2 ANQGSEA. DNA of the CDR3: TGCAGCGTTGTCAGGCAGGTAGCTAACTATGGCCACACCTTC. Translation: CSVVRQVANYGHTF.